Presented here are 23 T cell receptor beta chains from one specimen sequenced in a study of identical twins. TCRdb reprocessed the 5' RACE reads with MiXCR, giving one entry per CDR3 protein. The sample has a few hundred thousand distinct CDR3 sequences; roughly 13% are singletons. These records were also assigned to another study, of yellow fever vaccine responses in identical twins.

The specimen sequenced was memory (CD45RO+) T cells sorted from blood. All receptors come from a woman aged 18 to 35 in good health.

This clonotype has at least ten counts. The rearrangement links TRBV29-1 to TRBJ2-5; tentatively, D is TRBD2 (5 bases). The CDR3 is 12 amino acids. V dropped 5 bases and J dropped 5 bases, with 12 bases sitting between them. Germline V gene lookup returns CDR1 SQVTM and CDR2 ANQGSEA. CDR3 protein: CSVTGITETQYF. In DNA, the CDR3 is TGCAGCGTTACCGGGATTACGGAGACCCAGTACTTC.

This clonotype was recorded at least ten times. The chain combines TRBV3-1 with TRBJ2-3, with TRBD2 matching over 7 bases. The CDR3 contains 15 residues. V lost 4 bases to trimming and J lost 5 bases; unmatched junction nucleotides: 9. CDR1 is LGHDT, CDR2 YNNKEL, per germline (reference sequence). The CDR3: CASSPVRGGEDTQYF. In DNA, the CDR3 is TGTGCCAGCAGCCCTGTCCGCGGGGGTGAAGATACGCAGTATTTT.

This clonotype showed up just a few times. V usage is TRBV3-1 and J usage is TRBJ1-1; D possibly corresponds to TRBD1 (5 bases). Germline V gene data show CDR1 as LGHDT and CDR2 as YNNKEL (reference sequence). Trimming cost V 5 bases and J 9 bases, with 16 bases left between them. This CDR3 has 13 amino acids. CDR3 in amino acids: CASSGDGKLKAFF. Here the CDR3 DNA reads TGTGCCAGCAGCGGGGACGGGAAACTAAAAGCTTTCTTT.

V is TRBV29-1 and J is TRBJ1-2; a possible D gene is TRBD1 (5 bases). The CDR3 totals 12 residues. Trimming pared 2 bases from V and 7 bases from J, leaving 11 bases between. Germline values: CDR1 SQVTM, CDR2 ANQGSEA. CDR3 nucleotides: TGCAGCGTTGAAAAAGGGGTTGCTGGCTACACCTTC. Amino acids: CSVEKGVAGYTF.

The chain couples TRBV6-5 to TRBJ2-1; 7 bases fit TRBD2. Germline CDR1 is MNHEY and CDR2 is SVGAGI. CDR3 length: 14 residues. J gave up 9 bases and V 0 bases, and 5 bases lay outside the gene matches. DNA for the CDR3: TGTGCCAGCAGTTACTCGTCAGGGAGGGCTGAGCAGTTCTTC. Its protein is CASSYSSGRAEQFF.

This clonotype was picked up many times. The genes are TRBV7-2 and TRBJ2-1; D unclear. V was clipped by 2 bases and J by 0 bases, with 14 bases between them. Germline CDR1 is SGHTA and CDR2 is FQGNSA. This CDR3 is 17 amino acids long. CDR3 sequence reads: CASSLIRPSRSYNEQFF. As DNA, the CDR3 is TGTGCCAGCAGCTTAATCCGTCCTTCCCGCTCCTACAATGAGCAGTTCTTC. Together with reference TRBV7-2 and TRBJ2-1, the CDR3 gives the full variable domain: GAGVSQSPSNKVTEKGKDVELRCDPISGHTALYWYRQSLGQGLEFLIYFQGNSAPDKSGLPSDRFSAERTGGSVSTLTIQRTQQEDSAVYLCASSLIRPSRSYNEQFFGPGTRLTVL.

There are a few counts of this clonotype. The chain has TRBV20-1 and TRBJ2-3, with D unclear. Germline CDR1 and CDR2: DFQATT and SNEGSKA (reference sequence). The germline V and J ends were trimmed by 6 bases and 5 bases, with 6 bases remaining between them. CDR3 length equals 10 residues. The CDR3 sequence: CSATQDTQYF. CDR3 DNA sequence: TGCAGTGCCACCCAAGATACGCAGTATTTT.

This clonotype was counted ten times or more. The chain links TRBV12-3 or TRBV12-4 to TRBJ1-2; 9 bases match TRBD1. CDR3 length: 14 residues. V shed 8 bases, J shed 8 bases, and the junction held 12 bases outside the gene matches. This chain's CDR3 is CASGGQGRLSGYTF. In DNA form, the CDR3 reads TGTGCCAGCGGGGGACAGGGAAGGCTGAGCGGCTACACCTTC.

This clonotype occurred many times. The chain carries TRBV20-1 and TRBJ2-5, with 8 bases lining up with TRBD2. The junction had 5 bases not matched to a gene; V was cut back by 6 bases and J by 5 bases. This CDR3 is built from 12 residues. Germline CDR1 and CDR2: DFQATT and SNEGSKA (reference sequence). CDR3 in amino acids: CSAGGGGETQYF. In DNA, the CDR3 is TGCAGTGCCGGGGGGGGTGGTGAGACCCAGTACTTC.

This clonotype was observed a handful of times. The gene calls are TRBV2 and TRBJ1-2; possible D gene TRBD1, 5 bases. Germline V gene sequence: CDR1 SNHLY, CDR2 FYNNEI. This CDR3 has 13 residues. Deletions cut 6 bases from V and 4 bases from J, with 12 bases between. CDR3 DNA: TGTGCCAGCAGAGAGGGGTACAGCTATGGCTACACCTTC. The encoded protein is CASREGYSYGYTF.

The table lists this clonotype with a few counts. The chain carries TRBV3-1 and TRBJ2-7; possible D gene TRBD1, 6 bases. This CDR3 has 12 residues. CDR1 LGHDT and CDR2 YNNKEL come from the germline V gene (reference sequence). The V end was cut by 2 bases, the J end by 12 bases, with 14 bases between. CDR3 bases: TGTGCCAGCAGCCAAAGCAGGGGTGGGGCGTACTTC. It is translated as CASSQSRGGAYF.

The CDR3 DNA reads TGTGCCAGTAGTATACGTCCAGCGGGTCACCAAGAGACCCAGTACTTC. Protein sequence: CASSIRPAGHQETQYF. The chain couples TRBV19 to TRBJ2-5; TRBD2 might be the D (6 bases). The V gene's germline CDR1 is LNHDA and CDR2 SQIVND (reference sequence). The V end lost 2 bases, the J end lost 0 bases, and 13 bases lay between the germline ends. The CDR3 has 16 amino acids. Full variable domain (missing parts from reference TRBV19 and TRBJ2-5): DGGITQSPKYLFRKEGQNVTLSCEQNLNHDAMYWYRQDPGQGLRLIYYSQIVNDFQKGDIAEGYSVSREKKESFPLTVTSAQKNPTAFYLCASSIRPAGHQETQYFGPGTRLLVL.

This clonotype was counted a few times. The rearrangement joins TRBV20-1 to TRBJ2-3; D is unresolved. V was clipped by 0 bases and J by 2 bases, with 15 bases between them. In germline, CDR1 is DFQATT, CDR2 SNEGSKA (reference sequence). The CDR3 covers 16 residues. The CDR3 loop reads CSARDRRAGPTDTQYF. As DNA, the CDR3 is TGCAGTGCTAGAGATCGTCGGGCAGGACCCACAGATACGCAGTATTTT.

This clonotype was seen ten or more times. The CDR3 sequence is CASSLFDTGELFF. CDR3 sequence (DNA): TGTGCCAGCAGTTTATTCGACACCGGGGAGCTGTTTTTT. The chain employs TRBV27 and TRBJ2-2; D is unresolved. There are 13 residues in the CDR3. The germline V gene has CDR1 MNHEY and CDR2 SMNVEV (reference sequence). V dropped 1 base and J dropped 3 bases, with 3 bases sitting between them.

This clonotype has only a few counts. The chain carries TRBV15 and TRBJ1-5; D might be TRBD1 (5 bases). Germline V gene sequence: CDR1 LNHNV, CDR2 YYDKDF (reference sequence). The CDR3 consists of 14 residues. V was trimmed by 0 bases and J by 4 bases, leaving 7 bases between them. In DNA form, the CDR3 reads TGTGCCACCAGCAGAGAGGGACGGAATCAGCCCCAGCATTTT. Protein product: CATSREGRNQPQHF.

The chain carries TRBV20-1 and TRBJ2-2; D could derive from TRBD1 or TRBD2 (6 bases each). Germline V gene sequence: CDR1 DFQATT, CDR2 SNEGSKA (reference sequence). The CDR3 is made up of 13 amino acids. Trimming took off 7 bases at V and 5 bases at J, with 14 bases between the two ends. In DNA, the CDR3 is TGCAGTGTGGAGGGGGGACGTACCGGGGAGCTGTTTTTT. Its translation is CSVEGGRTGELFF.

This clonotype was detected many times. The CDR3 DNA follows: TGTGCCAGCAGCCAAGATGTTGGCCTAGCGGCCCACAATGAGCAGTTCTTC. Residues: CASSQDVGLAAHNEQFF. The chain combines TRBV4-2 with TRBJ2-1, with TRBD2 matching 7 bases. After removal of 0 bases from V and 5 bases from J, the junction contained 10 bases not matched to a gene. Germline V gene sequence: CDR1 LGHNA, CDR2 YNFKEQ. This CDR3 is built from 17 residues.

This clonotype turned up a few times. The chain is built from TRBV5-1 and TRBJ2-5; 7 nucleotides align to TRBD2. V trimming: 4 bases; J trimming: 2 bases; junction bases outside the gene matches: 5. The CDR3 is 14 amino acids. CDR1 is SGHRS and CDR2 is YFSETQ in the germline V gene. CDR3 nucleotides: TGCGCCAGCAGCCGGGACTATAAACAAGAGACCCAGTACTTC. This encodes CASSRDYKQETQYF.

This clonotype was observed at least ten times. The chain recombines TRBV7-2 with TRBJ2-7; tentative D call: TRBD1 (6 bases). The CDR3 is 14 amino acids. The V end lost 1 base, the J end lost 6 bases, and 13 bases lay between the germline ends. Germline V CDR1 and CDR2: SGHTA, FQGNSA. The CDR3 DNA is TGTGCCAGCAGCTTAGAACAGGGTCGGGGCGAGCAGTACTTC. It translates to CASSLEQGRGEQYF.

The chain combines TRBV20-1 with TRBJ1-5, with D maybe TRBD1 (5 bases). This CDR3 comprises 14 residues. The V and J ends lost 7 bases and 2 bases respectively, with 15 bases between them. CDR1 and CDR2 from the germline V gene are DFQATT and SNEGSKA (reference sequence). The chain's CDR3 is CSVGGGAGNQPQHF. The CDR3 DNA reads as TGCAGTGTTGGAGGAGGGGCGGGCAATCAGCCCCAGCATTTT.

This rearrangement joins TRBV7-9 to TRBJ2-7; TRBD2 matches 8 bases. Trimming removed 0 bases from V and 2 bases from J; junction bases left unmatched: 3. Germline loops: CDR1 SEHNR, CDR2 FQNEAQ (reference sequence). The length of the CDR3 is 15 residues. DNA of the CDR3: TGTGCCAGCAGCTTAGCGCTCGGGGGGGCCTACGAGCAGTACTTC. Its protein product is CASSLALGGAYEQYF.

The chain joins TRBV20-1 to TRBJ2-7, with D unresolved. The V and J ends lost 1 base and 5 bases respectively, with 6 bases between them. This CDR3 region has 11 residues. The germline V gene encodes CDR1 DFQATT and CDR2 SNEGSKA (reference sequence). The CDR3 reads CSARALDEQYF. The DNA of the CDR3 is TGCAGTGCTAGAGCCCTCGACGAGCAGTACTTC.

The chain employs TRBV28 and TRBJ2-1; 9 bases map to TRBD2. The CDR3 spans 14 residues. Germline CDR1 is MDHEN and CDR2 is SYDVKM. V was pared by 2 bases and J by 9 bases, with 5 bases of the junction left unmatched. CDR3 coding DNA: TGTGCCAGCAGTTTACTAGCGGGATTCTTTGAGCAGTTCTTC. Residues: CASSLLAGFFEQFF.